Included here is one T cell receptor (beta chain) sequence, with context. Its specificity is unknown. 60 Vbeta and 13 Jbeta primers were used in PCR. Sequencing used immunoSEQ multiplex PCR; TCRdb keeps in-frame clones, though not all of them. The sample includes 230,000 or so clones, about nine tenths of them seen just once. The germline gives CDR1 MNHEY, CDR2 SMNVEV (reference sequence). V lost 2 bases to trimming and J lost 10 bases; unmatched junction nucleotides: 2. This CDR3 has 14 residues. This entry is derived from a study of cytomegalovirus exposure and HLA in healthy donors. Study information: Unique TCR beta sequences numbering about 100 million came from 150 million to 200 million T cells in an earlier analysis. Whole-study results and caveats: Some V segments, TRBV6-2 and TRBV6-3 among them, were indistinguishable and were therefore excluded. TCR beta sequences numbering 15,000 to 20,000 were associated with HLA alleles at 0.05 false discovery rate in a later analysis. Productive status was seen about 90% or about 30% of the time for most TCR beta V segments in an earlier analysis.

Sequenced: PBMCs. This receptor was taken from a girl aged 2 to 10 in good health and CMV-seronegative. The genes are TRBV27 and TRBJ2-1; 13 nucleotides match TRBD2. The CDR3 DNA reads TGTGCCAGCAGTTTAAAGACTAGCGGGAGGGAGCAGTTCTTC. This codes for CASSLKTSGREQFF.